Given below is one TCR beta chain in context. Antigen specificity is unknown. V shed 1 base, J shed 4 bases, and the junction held 4 bases outside the gene matches. Germline values: CDR1 LGHDT, CDR2 YNNKEL (reference sequence). The CDR3 has 17 residues. This sample is drawn from a study of vaccination and CD4 T cells after COVID-19. The Oncomine TCR Beta short-read assay sequenced DNA from cultured CD4+ T cells. Each CDR3 protein is one row after TCRdb ran MiXCR on the PCR reads. The table lists fewer than 15,000 distinct CDR3 sequences, around half of them singletons. Treatment defined: approximately 10-day PBMC culture with coronavirus spike peptide pools or control peptides (ViraFEST assay).

The chain recombines TRBV3-1 with TRBJ2-1; the match to TRBD2 covers 13 bases. Sequences were derived from CD4+ T cells from blood, cultured in vitro, sampled before SARS-CoV-2 vaccination. The TCR comes from a human donor who had recovered from COVID-19. The CDR3 sequence is CASSQGGLAGIYNEQFF. The CDR3 DNA follows: TGTGCCAGCAGCCAAGGGGGACTAGCGGGAATATACAATGAGCAGTTCTTC.